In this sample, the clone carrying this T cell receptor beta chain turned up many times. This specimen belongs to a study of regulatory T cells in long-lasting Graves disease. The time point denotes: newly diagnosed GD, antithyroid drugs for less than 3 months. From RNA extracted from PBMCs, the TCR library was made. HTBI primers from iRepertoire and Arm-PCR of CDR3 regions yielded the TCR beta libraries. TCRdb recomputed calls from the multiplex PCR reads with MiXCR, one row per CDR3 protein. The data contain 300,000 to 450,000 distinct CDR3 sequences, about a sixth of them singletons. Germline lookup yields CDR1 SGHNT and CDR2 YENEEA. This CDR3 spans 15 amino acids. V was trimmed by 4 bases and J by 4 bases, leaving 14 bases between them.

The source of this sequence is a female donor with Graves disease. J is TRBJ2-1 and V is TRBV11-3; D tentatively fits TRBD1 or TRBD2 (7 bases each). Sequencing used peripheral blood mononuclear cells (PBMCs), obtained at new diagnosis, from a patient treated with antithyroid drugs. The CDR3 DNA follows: TGTGCCAGCAGCTCGCAGGGGGGGAATTACAATGAGCAGTTCTTC. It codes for CASSSQGGNYNEQFF.